Described below is a single T cell receptor (beta chain) sequence and its context. Its target is unknown. The PBMC were taken from buffy coats (from healthy donors). This sample is drawn from a study of human CD8 memory T cell subsets. Making the TCR beta libraries relied on UMI-labeled 5' RACE. TCRdb reanalyzed the 5' RACE reads, giving one entry per CDR3 protein sequence and no DNA. This sample lists roughly 10,000 distinct CDR3 sequences; its ten largest clones have 20%. Whole-study findings and limits: Chao1 estimates pointed to stem-like memory T cells having more diversity than precursor exhausted T cells did. Only one chain type (the T cell receptor beta chain) was sequenced in this study.

The material sequenced was CD8+ T cells from PBMCs. This TCR was recovered from a human donor in good health.

The CDR3 here is CASSYMGQGFNSPLHF. V usage is TRBV6-6 and J usage is TRBJ1-6; the D gene TCRdb calls, TRBD1, cannot be checked with no DNA. The germline V gene has CDR1 MNHNY and CDR2 SVGAGI (reference sequence). CDR3 length: 16 amino acids.